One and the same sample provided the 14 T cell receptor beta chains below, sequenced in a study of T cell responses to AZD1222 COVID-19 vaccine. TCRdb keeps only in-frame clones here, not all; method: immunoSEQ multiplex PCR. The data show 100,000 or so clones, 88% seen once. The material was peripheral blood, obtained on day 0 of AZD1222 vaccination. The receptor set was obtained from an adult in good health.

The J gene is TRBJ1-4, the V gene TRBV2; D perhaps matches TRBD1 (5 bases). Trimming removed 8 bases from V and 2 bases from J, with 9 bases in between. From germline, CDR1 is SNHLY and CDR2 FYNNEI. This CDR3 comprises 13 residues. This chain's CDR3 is CASGARTNEKLFF. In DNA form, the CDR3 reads TGTGCCAGCGGGGCCCGCACTAATGAAAAACTGTTTTTT. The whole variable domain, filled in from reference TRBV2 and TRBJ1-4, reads EPEVTQTPSHQVTQMGQEVILRCVPISNHLYFYWYRQILGQKVEFLVSFYNNEISEKSEIFDDQFSVERPDGSNFTLKIRSTKLEDSAMYFCASGARTNEKLFFGSGTQLSVL.

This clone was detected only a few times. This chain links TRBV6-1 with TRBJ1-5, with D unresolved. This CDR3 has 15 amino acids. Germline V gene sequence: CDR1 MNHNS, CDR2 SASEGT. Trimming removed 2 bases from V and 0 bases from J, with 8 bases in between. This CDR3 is CASSESFGSNQPQHF. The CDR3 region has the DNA TGTGCCAGCAGTGAATCCTTCGGTAGCAATCAGCCCCAGCATTTT.

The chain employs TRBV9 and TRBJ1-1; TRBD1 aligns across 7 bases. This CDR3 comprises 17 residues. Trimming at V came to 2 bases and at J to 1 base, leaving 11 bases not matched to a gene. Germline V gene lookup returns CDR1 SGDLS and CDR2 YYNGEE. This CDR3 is CASSVSPTRQGNTEAFF. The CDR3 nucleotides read TGTGCCAGCAGCGTCTCCCCGACCAGACAGGGGAACACTGAAGCTTTCTTT.

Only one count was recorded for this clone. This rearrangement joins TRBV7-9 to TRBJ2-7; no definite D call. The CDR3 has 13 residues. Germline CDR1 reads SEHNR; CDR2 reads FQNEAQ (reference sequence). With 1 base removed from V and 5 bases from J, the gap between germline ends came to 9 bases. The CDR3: CASSLVSGHEQYF. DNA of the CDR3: TGTGCCAGCAGCTTAGTATCTGGCCACGAGCAGTACTTC.

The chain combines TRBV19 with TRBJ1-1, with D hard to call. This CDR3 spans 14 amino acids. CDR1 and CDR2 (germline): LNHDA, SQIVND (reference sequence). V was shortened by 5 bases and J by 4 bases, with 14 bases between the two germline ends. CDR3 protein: CASSVGLERTEAFF. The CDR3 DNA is TGTGCCAGTAGTGTAGGGCTGGAGCGCACTGAAGCTTTCTTT.

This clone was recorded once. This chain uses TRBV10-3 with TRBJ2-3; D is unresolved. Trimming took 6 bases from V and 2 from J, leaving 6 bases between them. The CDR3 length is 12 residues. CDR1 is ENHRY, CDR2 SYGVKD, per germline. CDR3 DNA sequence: TGTGCCATCAGAACCTTCACAGATACGCAGTATTTT. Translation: CAIRTFTDTQYF.

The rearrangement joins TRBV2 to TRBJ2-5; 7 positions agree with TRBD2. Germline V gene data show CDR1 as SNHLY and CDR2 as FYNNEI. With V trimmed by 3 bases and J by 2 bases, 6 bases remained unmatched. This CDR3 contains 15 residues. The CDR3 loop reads CASSDRGVTQETQYF. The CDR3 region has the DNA TGTGCCAGCAGTGATCGGGGGGTAACTCAAGAGACCCAGTACTTC.

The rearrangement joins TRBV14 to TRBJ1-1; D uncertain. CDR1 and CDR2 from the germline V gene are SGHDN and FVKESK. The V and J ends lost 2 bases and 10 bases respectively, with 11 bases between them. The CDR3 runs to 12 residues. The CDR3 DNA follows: TGTGCCAGCAGCCAAAATTGGTATCGAGCTTTCTTT. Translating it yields CASSQNWYRAFF.

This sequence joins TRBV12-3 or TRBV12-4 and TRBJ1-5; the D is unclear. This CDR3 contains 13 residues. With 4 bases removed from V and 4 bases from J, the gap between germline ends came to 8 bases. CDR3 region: CASSSGRNQPQHF. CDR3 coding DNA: TGTGCCAGCAGTTCCGGGAGGAATCAGCCCCAGCATTTT.

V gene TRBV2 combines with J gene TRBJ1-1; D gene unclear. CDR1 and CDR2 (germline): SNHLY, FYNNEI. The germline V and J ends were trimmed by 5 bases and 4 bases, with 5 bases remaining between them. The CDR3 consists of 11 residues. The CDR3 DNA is TGTGCCAGCAGTCGAACCACTGAAGCTTTCTTT. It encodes CASSRTTEAFF.

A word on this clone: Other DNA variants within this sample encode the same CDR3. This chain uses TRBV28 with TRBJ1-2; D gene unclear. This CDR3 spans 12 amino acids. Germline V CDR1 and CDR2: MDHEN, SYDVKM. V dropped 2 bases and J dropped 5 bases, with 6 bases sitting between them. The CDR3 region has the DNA TGTGCCAGCAGTTTAGGCGAGTATGGCTACACCTTC. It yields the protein CASSLGEYGYTF.

The CDR3 coding sequence is TGTGCCAGCAGGGGGACAGGGGGAGCTGGGGAGCTGTTTTTT. Protein sequence: CASRGTGGAGELFF. V gene TRBV6-5 combines with J gene TRBJ2-2, with 11 bases aligning to TRBD1. This CDR3 region has 14 residues. V lost 6 bases and J lost 8; bases outside the gene matches: 5. CDR1 MNHEY and CDR2 SVGAGI come from the germline V gene.

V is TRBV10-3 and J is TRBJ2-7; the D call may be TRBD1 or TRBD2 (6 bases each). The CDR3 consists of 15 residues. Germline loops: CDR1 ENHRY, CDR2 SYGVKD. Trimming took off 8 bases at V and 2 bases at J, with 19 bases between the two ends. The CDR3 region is CAIRGQGIDTYEQYF. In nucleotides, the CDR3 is TGTGCCATCCGGGGGCAGGGAATTGATACCTACGAGCAGTACTTC.

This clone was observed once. The CDR3 nucleotides are TGTGCCAGCAAGGGGTCCTATAATTCACCCCTCCACTTT. As protein: CASKGSYNSPLHF. The chain has TRBV7-2 and TRBJ1-6; a possible D gene is TRBD1 (5 bases). The CDR3 covers 13 residues. With 7 bases removed from V and 1 base from J, the gap between germline ends came to 5 bases. Per germline, CDR1 SGHTA and CDR2 FQGNSA. The full variable domain, completed using reference TRBV7-2 and TRBJ1-6, is GAGVSQSPSNKVTEKGKDVELRCDPISGHTALYWYRQSLGQGLEFLIYFQGNSAPDKSGLPSDRFSAERTGGSVSTLTIQRTQQEDSAVYLCASKGSYNSPLHFGNGTRLTVT.